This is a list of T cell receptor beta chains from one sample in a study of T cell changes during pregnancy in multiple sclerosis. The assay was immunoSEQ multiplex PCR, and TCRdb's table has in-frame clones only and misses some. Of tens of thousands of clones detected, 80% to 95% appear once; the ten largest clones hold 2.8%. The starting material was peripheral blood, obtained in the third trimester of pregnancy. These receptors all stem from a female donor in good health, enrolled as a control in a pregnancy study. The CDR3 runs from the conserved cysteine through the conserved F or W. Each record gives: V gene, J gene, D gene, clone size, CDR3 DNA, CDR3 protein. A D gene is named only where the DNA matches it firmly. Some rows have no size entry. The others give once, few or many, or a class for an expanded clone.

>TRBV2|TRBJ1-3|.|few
TGTGCCAGCAGGGGGACACTGGAAAACACCATATATTTT
CASRGTLENTIYF
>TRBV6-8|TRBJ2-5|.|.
TGTGCCAGCAGCCGGGGCGGGAAGACCCAGTACTTC
CASSRGGKTQYF
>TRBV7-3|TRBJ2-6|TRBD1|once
TGTGCCAGCAGCTTGGGACAGAGCTCTGGGGCCAACGTCCTGACTTTC
CASSLGQSSGANVLTF
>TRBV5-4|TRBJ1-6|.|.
TGTGCCAGCAGCTTGAATCGTTCACCCCTCCACTTT
CASSLNRSPLHF
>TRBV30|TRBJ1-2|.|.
TGTGCCTGGGTCAACAACAACCAGGGGTCCCTGAACTATGGCTACACCTTC
CAWVNNNQGSLNYGYTF
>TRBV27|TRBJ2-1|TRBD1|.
TGTGCCAGCAGTATAGGGACAGGGAGTGGTGAGCAGTTCTTC
CASSIGTGSGEQFF
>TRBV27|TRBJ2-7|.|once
TGTGCCAGCAGGAGGAGCACCTACGAGCAGTACTTC
CASRRSTYEQYF
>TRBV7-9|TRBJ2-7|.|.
TGTGCCAGCAGCTTAATGGGCTGGGCCTACGAGCAGTACTTC
CASSLMGWAYEQYF
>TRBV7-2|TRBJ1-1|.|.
TGTGCCAGCAGCCCAACCGGGGGAGACACTGAAGCTTTCTTT
CASSPTGGDTEAFF
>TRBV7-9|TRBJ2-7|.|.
TGTGCCAGCAGCTCGATCCCGGGAAGCTCCTACGAGCAGTACTTC
CASSSIPGSSYEQYF
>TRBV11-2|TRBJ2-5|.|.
TGTGCCAGCAGCTTTGGTCGGGGGGCGATACTATCGGAGACCCAGTACTTC
CASSFGRGAILSETQYF
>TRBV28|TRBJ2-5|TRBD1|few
TGTGCCAGCAGCGGACAGGGTAGGAACGAAGAGACCCAGTACTTC
CASSGQGRNEETQYF
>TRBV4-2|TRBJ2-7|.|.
TGTGCCAGCAGCCAAGATCTCGGACTCTCCTACGAGCAGTACTTC
CASSQDLGLSYEQYF
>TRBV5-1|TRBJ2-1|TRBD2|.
TGCGCCAGCAGCTTGGACCTAGCGGGAACCTACAATGAGCAGTTCTTC
CASSLDLAGTYNEQFF
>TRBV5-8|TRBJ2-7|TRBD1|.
TGTGCCAGCAGCTTGGGTTCGGGACAGGGGCTAATCGAGCAGTACTTC
CASSLGSGQGLIEQYF
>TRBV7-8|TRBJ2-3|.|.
TGTGCCAGCAGCTTCACTACCAGCACAGATACGCAGTATTTT
CASSFTTSTDTQYF
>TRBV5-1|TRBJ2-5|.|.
TGCGCCAGCAGCTTGGCTAGGGGGGAGACCCAGTACTTC
CASSLARGETQYF
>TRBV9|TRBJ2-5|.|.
TGTGCCAGCAGCGCAAACTCGGGAGATAAGGGTGAGACCCAGTACTTC
CASSANSGDKGETQYF
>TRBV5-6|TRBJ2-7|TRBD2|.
TGTGCCAGCAGCTCGCCAGCGGGGCAATCCTACGAGCAGTACTTC
CASSSPAGQSYEQYF
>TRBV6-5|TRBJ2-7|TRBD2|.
TGTGCCAGCACCCGGGGGGTTGTATACGAGCAGTACTTC
CASTRGVVYEQYF
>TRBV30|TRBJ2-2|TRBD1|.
TGTGCCTGGAGGACCCTGGGACAGGGGGGAACCGGGGAGCTGTTTTTT
CAWRTLGQGGTGELFF
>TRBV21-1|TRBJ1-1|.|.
TGTGCCAGCAGCAAAGCGCGGCAAAGGGGAAACACTGAAGCTTTCTTT
CASSKARQRGNTEAFF
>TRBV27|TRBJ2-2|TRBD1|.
TGTGCCAGCCGGGAAGGCAGGGGGAGCACCGGGGAGCTGTTTTTT
CASREGRGSTGELFF
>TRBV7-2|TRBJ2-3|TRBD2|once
TGTGCCAGCAGCGGGTGGGCGGGAGCGGCAGATACGCAGTATTTT
CASSGWAGAADTQYF
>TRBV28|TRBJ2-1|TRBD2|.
TGTGCCAGCAGCCTAGCGGGGGGCTTCAATGAGCAGTTCTTC
CASSLAGGFNEQFF
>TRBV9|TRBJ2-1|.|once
TGTGCCAGCAGCGTAATGACCGGGACTGAGAATGAGCAGTTCTTC
CASSVMTGTENEQFF
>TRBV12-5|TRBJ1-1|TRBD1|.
TGTGCTAGTGGTTTGGGACAGGGACAGGACACTGAAGCTTTCTTT
CASGLGQGQDTEAFF
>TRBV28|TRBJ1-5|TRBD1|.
TGTGCCAGCAGATATCAGGGGGGAAGCAATCAGCCCCAGCATTTT
CASRYQGGSNQPQHF
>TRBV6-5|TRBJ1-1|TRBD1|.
TGTGCCAGCAGTTACTCGACAGGGGTGAGAACTGAAGCTTTCTTT
CASSYSTGVRTEAFF
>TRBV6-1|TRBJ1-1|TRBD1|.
TGTGCCAGCAGTGAAGGGGACAGGGTAGGGAACACTGAAGCTTTCTTT
CASSEGDRVGNTEAFF
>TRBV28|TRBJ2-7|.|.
TGTGCCAGCAGCCTGGGGCTGAACGAGCAGTACTTC
CASSLGLNEQYF
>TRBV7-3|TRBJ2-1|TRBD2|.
TGTGCCAGCAGCTTAGAACTAGCGGCGAACAATGAGCAGTTCTTC
CASSLELAANNEQFF
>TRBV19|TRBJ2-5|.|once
TGTGCCAGTAGTACCGGACATTATGAGACCCAGTACTTC
CASSTGHYETQYF
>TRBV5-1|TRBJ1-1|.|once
TGCGCCAGCAGCCTATACCCGACACCGAACACTGAAGCTTTCTTT
CASSLYPTPNTEAFF
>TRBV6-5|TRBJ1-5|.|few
TGTGCCAGCAGTTACTCGATGGGGGCAGGGCAGCCCCAGCATTTT
CASSYSMGAGQPQHF
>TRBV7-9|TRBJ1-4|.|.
TGTGCCAGCAGCTCTGACAGCTTCAGAGAAAAACTGTTTTTT
CASSSDSFREKLFF
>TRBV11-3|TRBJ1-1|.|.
TGTGCCAGCAGCCTGGGGACAAGGGACGAAGCTTTCTTT
CASSLGTRDEAFF
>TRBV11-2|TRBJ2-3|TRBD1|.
TGTGCCAGCAGCTTAGATCTATGGGACAGGGGCAGCACAGATACGCAGTATTTT
CASSLDLWDRGSTDTQYF